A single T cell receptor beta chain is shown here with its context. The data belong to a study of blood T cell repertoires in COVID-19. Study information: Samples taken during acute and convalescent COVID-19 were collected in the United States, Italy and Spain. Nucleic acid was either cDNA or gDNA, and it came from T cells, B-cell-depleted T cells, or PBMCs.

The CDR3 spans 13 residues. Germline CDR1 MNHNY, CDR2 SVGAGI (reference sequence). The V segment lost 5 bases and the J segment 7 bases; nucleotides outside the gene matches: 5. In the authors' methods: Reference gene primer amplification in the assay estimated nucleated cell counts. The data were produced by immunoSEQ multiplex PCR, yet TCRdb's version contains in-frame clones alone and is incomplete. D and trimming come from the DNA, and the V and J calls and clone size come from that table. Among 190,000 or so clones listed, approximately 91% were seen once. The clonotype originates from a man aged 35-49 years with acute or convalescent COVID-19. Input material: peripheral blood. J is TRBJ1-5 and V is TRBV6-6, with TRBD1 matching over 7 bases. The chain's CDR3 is CASSPPDRQPQHF. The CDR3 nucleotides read TGTGCCAGCAGTCCCCCGGACAGGCAGCCCCAGCATTTT.